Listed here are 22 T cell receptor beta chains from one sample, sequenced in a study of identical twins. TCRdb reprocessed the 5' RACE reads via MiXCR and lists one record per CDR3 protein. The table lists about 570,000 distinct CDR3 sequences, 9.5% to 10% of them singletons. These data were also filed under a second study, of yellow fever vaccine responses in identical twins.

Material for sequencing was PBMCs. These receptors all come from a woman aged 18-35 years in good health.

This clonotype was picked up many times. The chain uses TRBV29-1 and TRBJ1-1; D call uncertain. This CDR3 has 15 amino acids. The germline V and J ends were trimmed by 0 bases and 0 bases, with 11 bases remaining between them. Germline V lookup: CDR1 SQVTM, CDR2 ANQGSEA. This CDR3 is CSVEDRVGMNTEAFF. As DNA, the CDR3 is TGCAGCGTTGAAGATCGGGTAGGGATGAACACTGAAGCTTTCTTT. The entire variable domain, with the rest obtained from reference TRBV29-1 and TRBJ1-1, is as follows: SAVISQKPSRDICQRGTSLTIQCQVDSQVTMMFWYRQQPGQSLTLIATANQGSEATYESGFVIDKFPISRPNLTFSTLTVSNMSPEDSSIYLCSVEDRVGMNTEAFFGQGTRLTVV.

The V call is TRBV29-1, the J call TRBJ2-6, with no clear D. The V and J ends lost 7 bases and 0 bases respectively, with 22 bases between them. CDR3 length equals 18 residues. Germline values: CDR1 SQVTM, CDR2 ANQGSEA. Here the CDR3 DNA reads TGCAGCGCCCTTGCTCAGGTCCCTAACTTCTCTGGGGCCAACGTCCTGACTTTC. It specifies CSALAQVPNFSGANVLTF. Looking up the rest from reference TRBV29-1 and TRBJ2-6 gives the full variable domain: SAVISQKPSRDICQRGTSLTIQCQVDSQVTMMFWYRQQPGQSLTLIATANQGSEATYESGFVIDKFPISRPNLTFSTLTVSNMSPEDSSIYLCSALAQVPNFSGANVLTFGAGSRLTVL.

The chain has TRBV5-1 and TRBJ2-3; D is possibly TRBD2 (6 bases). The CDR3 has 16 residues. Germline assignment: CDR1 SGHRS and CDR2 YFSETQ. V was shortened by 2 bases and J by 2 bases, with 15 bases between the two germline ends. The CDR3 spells CASSLVRGTFTDTQYF. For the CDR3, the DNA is TGCGCCAGCAGCTTAGTCCGCGGGACTTTCACAGATACGCAGTATTTT.

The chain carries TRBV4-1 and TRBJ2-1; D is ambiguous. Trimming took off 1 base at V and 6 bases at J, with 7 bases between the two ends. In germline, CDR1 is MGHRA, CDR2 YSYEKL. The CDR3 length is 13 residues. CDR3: CASSQGSFNEQFF. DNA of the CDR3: TGCGCCAGCAGCCAAGGATCTTTCAATGAGCAGTTCTTC.

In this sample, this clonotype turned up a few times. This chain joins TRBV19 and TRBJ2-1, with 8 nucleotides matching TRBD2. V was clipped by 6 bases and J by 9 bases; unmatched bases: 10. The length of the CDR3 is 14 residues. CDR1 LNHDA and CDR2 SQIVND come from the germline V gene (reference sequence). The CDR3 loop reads CASSLGLAGTEQFF. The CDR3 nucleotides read TGTGCCAGTAGCCTCGGTTTAGCGGGGACTGAGCAGTTCTTC.

CDR3 sequence: CSATDGMRETQYF. CDR3 nucleotides: TGCAGTGCAACAGACGGGATGCGGGAGACCCAGTACTTC. The rearrangement links TRBV20-1 to TRBJ2-5; TRBD2 might be the D (5 bases). From germline, CDR1 is DFQATT and CDR2 SNEGSKA (reference sequence). V was shortened by 6 bases and J by 5 bases, with 16 bases between the two germline ends. CDR3 length: 13 amino acids.

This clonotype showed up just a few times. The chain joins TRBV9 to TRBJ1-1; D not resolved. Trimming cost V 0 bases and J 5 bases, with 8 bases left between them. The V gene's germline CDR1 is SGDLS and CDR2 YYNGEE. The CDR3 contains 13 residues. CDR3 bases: TGTGCCAGCAGCGTAGAACCGGGAACTGAAGCTTTCTTT. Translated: CASSVEPGTEAFF.

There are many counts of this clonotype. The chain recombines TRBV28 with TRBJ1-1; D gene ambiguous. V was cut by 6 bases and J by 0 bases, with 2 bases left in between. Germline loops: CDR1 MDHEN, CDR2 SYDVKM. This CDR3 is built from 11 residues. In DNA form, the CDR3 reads TGTGCCAGCAGAGTGAACACTGAAGCTTTCTTT. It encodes CASRVNTEAFF.

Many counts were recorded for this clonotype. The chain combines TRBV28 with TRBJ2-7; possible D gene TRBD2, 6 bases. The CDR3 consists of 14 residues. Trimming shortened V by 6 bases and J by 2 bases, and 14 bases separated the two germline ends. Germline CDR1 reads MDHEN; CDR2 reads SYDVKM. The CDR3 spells CASRGGGDPYEQYF. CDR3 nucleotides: TGTGCCAGCAGAGGTGGAGGGGACCCCTACGAGCAGTACTTC.

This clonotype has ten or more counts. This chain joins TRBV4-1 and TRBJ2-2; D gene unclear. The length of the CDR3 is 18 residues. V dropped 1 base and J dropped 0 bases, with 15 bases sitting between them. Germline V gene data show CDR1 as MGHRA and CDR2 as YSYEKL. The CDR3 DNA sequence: TGCGCCAGCAGCCAAGGGGATCTGGGGTCTGCGAACACCGGGGAGCTGTTTTTT. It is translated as CASSQGDLGSANTGELFF.

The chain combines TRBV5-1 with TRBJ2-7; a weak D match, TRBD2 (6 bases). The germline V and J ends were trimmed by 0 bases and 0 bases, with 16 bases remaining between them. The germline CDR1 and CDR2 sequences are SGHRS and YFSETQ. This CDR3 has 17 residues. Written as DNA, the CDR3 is TGCGCCAGCAGCTTGGCCCCAGGTGGGGGGAGCTCCTACGAGCAGTACTTC. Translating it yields CASSLAPGGGSSYEQYF. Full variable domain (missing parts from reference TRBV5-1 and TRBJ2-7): KAGVTQTPRYLIKTRGQQVTLSCSPISGHRSVSWYQQTPGQGLQFLFEYFSETQRNKGNFPGRFSGRQFSNSRSEMNVSTLELGDSALYLCASSLAPGGGSSYEQYFGPGTRLTVT.

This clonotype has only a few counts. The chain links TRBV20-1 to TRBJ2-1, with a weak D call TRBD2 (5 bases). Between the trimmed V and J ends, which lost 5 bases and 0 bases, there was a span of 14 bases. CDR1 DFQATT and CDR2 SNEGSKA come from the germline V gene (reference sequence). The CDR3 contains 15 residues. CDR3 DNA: TGCAGTGCTGCCCCTAACGGAGGCTCCTACAATGAGCAGTTCTTC. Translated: CSAAPNGGSYNEQFF.

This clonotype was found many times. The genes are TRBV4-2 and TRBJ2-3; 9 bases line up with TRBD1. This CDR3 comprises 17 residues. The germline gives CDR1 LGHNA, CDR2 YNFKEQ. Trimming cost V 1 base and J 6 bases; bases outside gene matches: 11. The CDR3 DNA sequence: TGTGCCAGCAGCCAAGGGACCGGGACAGGGAAGGGCGATACGCAGTATTTT. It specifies CASSQGTGTGKGDTQYF.

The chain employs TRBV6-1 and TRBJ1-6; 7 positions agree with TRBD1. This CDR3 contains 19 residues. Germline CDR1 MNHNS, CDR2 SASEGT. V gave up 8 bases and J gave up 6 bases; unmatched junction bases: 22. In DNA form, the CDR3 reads TGTGCCAGCCGGTGGAGGACAGGTTACTCGTCGGGCATTAATTCACCCCTCCACTTT. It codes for CASRWRTGYSSGINSPLHF.

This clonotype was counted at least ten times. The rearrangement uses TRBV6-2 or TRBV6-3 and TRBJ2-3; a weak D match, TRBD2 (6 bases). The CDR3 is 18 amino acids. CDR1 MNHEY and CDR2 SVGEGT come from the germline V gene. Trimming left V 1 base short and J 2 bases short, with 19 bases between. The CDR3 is CASSYLRDGGAVTDTQYF. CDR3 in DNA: TGTGCCAGCAGTTACTTACGGGATGGCGGGGCAGTCACAGATACGCAGTATTTT.

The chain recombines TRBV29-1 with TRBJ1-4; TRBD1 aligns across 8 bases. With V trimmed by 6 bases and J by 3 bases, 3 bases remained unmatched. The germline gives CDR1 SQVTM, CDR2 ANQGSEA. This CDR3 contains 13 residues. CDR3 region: CSVRTGSNEKLFF. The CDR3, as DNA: TGCAGCGTGCGGACAGGGTCTAATGAAAAACTGTTTTTT.

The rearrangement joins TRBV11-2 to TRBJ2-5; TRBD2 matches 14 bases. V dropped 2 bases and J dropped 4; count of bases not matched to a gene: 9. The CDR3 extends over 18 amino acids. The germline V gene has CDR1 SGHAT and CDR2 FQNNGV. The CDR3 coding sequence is TGTGCCAGCAGCTTATTTAGGCTCGGACTAGCGGGAGGAGAGACCCAGTACTTC. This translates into CASSLFRLGLAGGETQYF.

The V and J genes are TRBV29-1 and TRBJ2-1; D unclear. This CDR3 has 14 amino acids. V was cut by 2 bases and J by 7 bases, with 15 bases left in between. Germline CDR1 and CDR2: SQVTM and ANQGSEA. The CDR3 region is CSVEFAVTLNEQFF. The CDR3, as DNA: TGCAGCGTTGAATTCGCAGTGACTCTAAATGAGCAGTTCTTC.

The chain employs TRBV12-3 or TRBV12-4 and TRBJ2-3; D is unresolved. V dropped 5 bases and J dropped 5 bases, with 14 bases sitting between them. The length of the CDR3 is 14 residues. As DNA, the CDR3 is TGTGCCAGCAGTCAACGGACCCAAAGAGATACGCAGTATTTT. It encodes CASSQRTQRDTQYF.

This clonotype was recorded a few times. In DNA, the CDR3 is TGTGCCAGCAGCCGAAGGGCGTACAATGAGCAGTTCTTC. This codes for CASSRRAYNEQFF. J is TRBJ2-1 and V is TRBV28; D is unresolved. V was trimmed by 6 bases and J by 4 bases, leaving 10 bases between them. This CDR3 spans 13 amino acids. Per germline, CDR1 MDHEN and CDR2 SYDVKM. The variable domain in full, with the rest retrieved from reference TRBV28 and TRBJ2-1, is DVKVTQSSRYLVKRTGEKVFLECVQDMDHENMFWYRQDPGLGLRLIYFSYDVKMKEKGDIPEGYSVSREKKERFSLILESASTNQTSMYLCASSRRAYNEQFFGPGTRLTVL.

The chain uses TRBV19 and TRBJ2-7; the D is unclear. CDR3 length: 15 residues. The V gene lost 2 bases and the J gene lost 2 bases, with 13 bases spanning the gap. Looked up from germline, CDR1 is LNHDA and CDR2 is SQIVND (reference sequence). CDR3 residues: CASSISAGVTYEQYF. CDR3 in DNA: TGTGCCAGTAGTATATCGGCTGGAGTCACCTACGAGCAGTACTTC.

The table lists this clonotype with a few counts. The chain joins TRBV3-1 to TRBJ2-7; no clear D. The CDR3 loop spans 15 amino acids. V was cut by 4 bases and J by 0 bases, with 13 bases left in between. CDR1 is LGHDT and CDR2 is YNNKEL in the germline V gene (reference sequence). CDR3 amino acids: CASSREMFGSYEQYF. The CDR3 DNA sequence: TGTGCCAGCAGCCGAGAGATGTTCGGCTCCTACGAGCAGTACTTC.